Following are 20 T cell receptor beta chains from one sample sequenced in a study of cytomegalovirus exposure and HLA in healthy donors. Assay: immunoSEQ multiplex PCR; the TCRdb copy retains only in-frame clones and omits some. This table has some 270,000 clones, approximately 86% appearing once. Sequences were obtained from PBMCs. The receptors shown here come from a woman under 30 in good health and CMV-seronegative.

V and J are TRBV7-9 and TRBJ2-7, with 8 nucleotides matching TRBD1. Per the germline V gene, CDR1 is SEHNR and CDR2 is FQNEAQ (reference sequence). V dropped 5 bases and J dropped 3; count of bases not matched to a gene: 6. The CDR3 length is 14 residues. The CDR3 is CASSAPDRGYEQYF. The CDR3 coding sequence is TGTGCCAGCAGCGCCCCCGACAGGGGCTACGAGCAGTACTTC.

As DNA, the CDR3 is TGTGCCAGCAGCTTAGAAGACAGGGGGCAAAATGGCTACACCTTC. Residues: CASSLEDRGQNGYTF. This chain joins TRBV11-3 and TRBJ1-2; 10 bases are a match to TRBD1. After removal of 0 bases from V and 6 bases from J, the junction contained 4 bases not matched to a gene. Germline lookup yields CDR1 SGHNT and CDR2 YENEEA. The CDR3 spans 15 residues.

This clone has more than one count but fewer than ten. CDR3 sequence: CASSPGAGGTGELFF. CDR3 DNA: TGTGCCAGCTCACCAGGGGCCGGGGGCACCGGGGAGCTGTTTTTT. This chain connects TRBV18 to TRBJ2-2, with D possibly matching TRBD2 (6 bases). V was trimmed by 2 bases and J by 4 bases, leaving 11 bases between them. CDR3 length: 15 residues. Germline-derived CDR1 and CDR2 are KGHSH and LQKENI.

The V and J genes are TRBV29-1 and TRBJ2-1; D is perhaps TRBD1 (6 bases). The CDR3 contains 18 residues. The germline V and J ends were trimmed by 0 bases and 1 base, with 19 bases remaining between them. Germline values: CDR1 SQVTM, CDR2 ANQGSEA. The CDR3 is CSVEEMSPRGLSYNEQFF. CDR3 nucleotides: TGCAGCGTTGAAGAAATGAGTCCCAGGGGCCTGTCCTACAATGAGCAGTTCTTC.

The rearrangement uses TRBV5-6 and TRBJ2-1, with 8 positions matching TRBD2. V lost 2 bases, J lost 0 bases, and 4 bases stayed unmatched. Germline V gene lookup returns CDR1 SGHDT and CDR2 YYEEEE. The CDR3 contains 16 residues. The CDR3 DNA sequence: TGTGCCAGCAGCTTCGGCGGGGGGAGCTCCTACAATGAGCAGTTCTTC. This codes for CASSFGGGSSYNEQFF.

The V gene is TRBV28, the J gene TRBJ1-1; D is unresolved. Germline assignment: CDR1 MDHEN and CDR2 SYDVKM. CDR3 size: 13 residues. The V end lost 4 bases, the J end lost 1 base, and 7 bases lay between the germline ends. In DNA form, the CDR3 reads TGTGCCAGCAGTTCCCAAGCGAACACTGAAGCTTTCTTT. It codes for CASSSQANTEAFF.

The chain joins TRBV2 to TRBJ1-5; tentatively, D is TRBD1 (6 bases). The ends were cut back, 2 bases at V and 0 bases at J, with 17 bases in the middle. The CDR3 totals 18 residues. The germline CDR1 and CDR2 sequences are SNHLY and FYNNEI. The CDR3: CASSEFAGVGGSNQPQHF. The CDR3 DNA is TGTGCCAGCAGTGAATTCGCAGGGGTCGGTGGTAGCAATCAGCCCCAGCATTTT.

The chain recombines TRBV27 with TRBJ2-5; 10 nucleotides align to TRBD1. This CDR3 comprises 15 residues. V dropped 6 bases and J dropped 3; count of bases not matched to a gene: 7. The germline V gene has CDR1 MNHEY and CDR2 SMNVEV (reference sequence). In nucleotides, the CDR3 is TGTGCCAGCAGGCCTTGGGGGACAGGGGAAGAGACCCAGTACTTC. Amino acid sequence: CASRPWGTGEETQYF.

The J gene is TRBJ2-7, the V gene TRBV4-1; 7 positions agree with TRBD2. J lost 5 bases, V lost 0 bases, and 16 bases had no gene match. Germline CDR1 MGHRA, CDR2 YSYEKL. CDR3 length: 18 residues. The CDR3: CASSQDSWGGRAIHEQYF. CDR3 DNA: TGCGCCAGCAGCCAAGATTCCTGGGGGGGGAGGGCCATCCACGAGCAGTACTTC.

The V and J genes are TRBV6-5 and TRBJ1-2; D possibly corresponds to TRBD1 (5 bases). Germline CDR1 is MNHEY and CDR2 is SVGAGI. Trimming took 3 bases from V and 6 from J, leaving 20 bases between them. This CDR3 has 16 amino acids. The chain's CDR3 is CASSYILRGLLDGYTF. The CDR3 nucleotides read TGTGCCAGCAGTTATATACTGCGGGGACTCCTTGATGGCTACACCTTC.

The chain joins TRBV18 to TRBJ1-1; 8 nucleotides align to TRBD1. This CDR3 has 14 residues. The junction had 11 bases not matched to a gene; V was cut back by 3 bases and J by 11 bases. Germline V gives CDR1 KGHSH, CDR2 LQKENI. CDR3 nucleotides: TGTGCCAGCTCACCCCCCGGGACAGGATTTGGGGCTTTCTTT. Translating it yields CASSPPGTGFGAFF.

This rearrangement joins TRBV6-6 to TRBJ1-6, with 9 nucleotides matching TRBD1. CDR1 MNHNY and CDR2 SVGAGI come from the germline V gene (reference sequence). This CDR3 is built from 15 residues. Trimming at V came to 5 bases and at J to 5 bases, leaving 4 bases not matched to a gene. For the CDR3, the DNA is TGTGCCAGCAGTGCACAGGGGGCAGATAATTCACCCCTCCACTTT. Amino acid sequence: CASSAQGADNSPLHF.

The chain joins TRBV29-1 to TRBJ1-3; D is unresolved. The CDR3 sequence is 18 residues long. Trimming took 1 base from V and 0 from J, leaving 19 bases between them. Germline V gene lookup returns CDR1 SQVTM and CDR2 ANQGSEA. The CDR3 here is CSVEVMEPPIFSGNTIYF. In DNA form, the CDR3 reads TGCAGCGTTGAAGTCATGGAGCCACCCATATTCTCTGGAAACACCATATATTTT.

As for this clone: A read error may account for a junction end that differs from germline. The rearrangement uses TRBV18 and TRBJ1-2; D is possibly TRBD1 (5 bases). CDR1 KGHSH and CDR2 LQKENI come from the germline V gene. The CDR3 sequence is 16 residues long. In nucleotides, the CDR3 is TGTGTCAGCTCACCGGCTCGGGGGGGAAACGGGTATGGCTACACCTTC. Amino acid sequence: CVSSPARGGNGYGYTF.

A word on this clone: Other DNA sequences in this sample translate to the same CDR3. V and J are TRBV18 and TRBJ1-2, with 9 bases matching TRBD1. The length of the CDR3 is 14 residues. V was pared by 3 bases and J by 5 bases, with 4 bases of the junction left unmatched. CDR1 and CDR2 (germline): KGHSH, LQKENI. The CDR3 DNA reads as TGTGCCAGCTCACCCCGGACAGGGGAATATGGCTACACCTTC. The encoded protein is CASSPRTGEYGYTF. Full variable domain (missing parts from reference TRBV18 and TRBJ1-2): NAGVMQNPRHLVRRRGQEARLRCSPMKGHSHVYWYRQLPEEGLKFMVYLQKENIIDESGMPKERFSAEFPKEGPSILRIQQVVRGDSAAYFCASSPRTGEYGYTFGSGTRLTVV.

The chain couples TRBV10-3 to TRBJ2-2; 9 bases align to TRBD1. The length of the CDR3 is 14 residues. J gave up 8 bases and V 6 bases, and 7 bases lay outside the gene matches. The germline CDR1 and CDR2 sequences are ENHRY and SYGVKD. CDR3 in DNA: TGTGCCATCAGCACAGGGGGCAAGTTTGGGGAGCTGTTTTTT. It translates to CAISTGGKFGELFF.

V is TRBV2 and J is TRBJ2-7, with D possibly being TRBD2 (6 bases). The CDR3 extends over 12 amino acids. In germline, CDR1 is SNHLY, CDR2 FYNNEI. V lost 2 bases to trimming and J lost 4 bases, with 6 bases between them. The CDR3: CASSEREYEQYF. CDR3 sequence (DNA): TGTGCCAGCAGTGAACGGGAGTACGAGCAGTACTTC.

CDR3 DNA sequence: TGCGCCAGCAGCTTGGCCGGGACAGATAATCAGCCCCAGCATTTT. Its protein is CASSLAGTDNQPQHF. V gene TRBV5-1 combines with J gene TRBJ1-5; TRBD1 matches at 7 bases. The length of the CDR3 is 15 residues. CDR1 is SGHRS and CDR2 is YFSETQ in the germline V gene. Unmatched junction bases numbered 4, after V lost 0 bases and J lost 4 bases. Filled out from reference TRBV5-1 and TRBJ1-5, the complete variable domain reads KAGVTQTPRYLIKTRGQQVTLSCSPISGHRSVSWYQQTPGQGLQFLFEYFSETQRNKGNFPGRFSGRQFSNSRSEMNVSTLELGDSALYLCASSLAGTDNQPQHFGDGTRLSIL.

This chain links TRBV29-1 with TRBJ2-6; no clear D gene. Trimming removed 4 bases at V and 1 base at J, with 5 bases between. This CDR3 is 13 amino acids long. CDR1 and CDR2 from the germline V gene are SQVTM and ANQGSEA. CDR3 region: CSVGSSGANVLTF. The CDR3 DNA reads as TGCAGCGTTGGTTCGTCTGGGGCCAACGTCCTGACTTTC.

The gene calls are TRBV29-1 and TRBJ2-1; 14 nucleotides match TRBD2. CDR3 length: 12 residues. CDR1 and CDR2 from the germline V gene are SQVTM and ANQGSEA. V lost 7 bases, J lost 8 bases, and 1 base stayed unmatched. CDR3 coding DNA: TGCAGCGGGGGACTAGCGGGAGATGAGCAGTTCTTC. Translation: CSGGLAGDEQFF.